This T cell receptor (beta chain) was recovered during a study of HIV-infected children after antiretroviral therapy interruption. As for the study in general: In continuous treatment, analyzed samples were from weeks 0, 48 and 150. Study-wide findings and caveats: After treatment interruption started, naive CD4+ CDR3 overlap across time points dropped. Naive CD4+ Gini coefficient rose by interruption end, suggesting clonal expansion.

Treatment denoted: PENTA 11 planned treatment interruption arm or continuous ART arm. This clonotype has more than one count but fewer than ten. The antigen is undetermined. Unique molecular identifiers were included in an RNA-based 3' RACE TCR library. TCRdb reprocessed the 3' RACE reads via MiXCR and lists one record per CDR3 protein. Of some 90,000 distinct CDR3 sequences in the sample, 6.9% were seen once. Sequencing used CD45RA+ CD4+ T cells from PBMCs, pooled from several time points, obtained from a donor given antiretroviral therapy, either interrupted or continuous. The subset was: naive CD4+ CD45RA+ CD45RO- T cells. The TCR sequence derives from a pool of human donors with HIV.

The CDR3 reads CASSQKFSGTSYEQYF. In DNA form, the CDR3 reads TGTGCCAGCAGCCAGAAATTCAGCGGGACCTCCTACGAGCAGTACTTC. The genes are TRBV3-1 and TRBJ2-7, with 7 bases that match TRBD2. The CDR3 totals 16 residues. V was pared by 3 bases and J by 0 bases, with 8 bases of the junction left unmatched. CDR1 and CDR2 (germline): LGHDT, YNNKEL (reference sequence).